This T cell receptor beta chain was observed in a study of blood T cell repertoires in COVID-19. Overall study: COVID-19 samples collected from the United States, Italy and Spain covered acute and convalescent phases.

Original processing notes: Reference gene primer amplification in the assay estimated nucleated cell counts. The data were produced by immunoSEQ multiplex PCR, yet TCRdb's version contains in-frame clones alone and is incomplete. V, J and clone size reflect that table, while D and trimming were determined from the DNA. The profile covers about 310,000 clones, with about nine tenths appearing a single time and approximately 2.9% taken by the ten largest. The V gene lost 8 bases and the J gene lost 5 bases, with 16 bases spanning the gap. The CDR3 totals 14 residues. The germline V gene encodes CDR1 MNHEY and CDR2 SVGAGI. Seattle patients were enrolled during active infection and followed longitudinally.

This TCR was recovered from a woman aged 25 to 39 with COVID-19, enrolled during active disease. What was sequenced was peripheral blood. V gene TRBV6-5 combines with J gene TRBJ1-5, with D unclear. The CDR3 bases are TGTGCCAGCCAAGTAGATAGGGAGGATCAGCCCCAGCATTTT. Residues: CASQVDREDQPQHF.